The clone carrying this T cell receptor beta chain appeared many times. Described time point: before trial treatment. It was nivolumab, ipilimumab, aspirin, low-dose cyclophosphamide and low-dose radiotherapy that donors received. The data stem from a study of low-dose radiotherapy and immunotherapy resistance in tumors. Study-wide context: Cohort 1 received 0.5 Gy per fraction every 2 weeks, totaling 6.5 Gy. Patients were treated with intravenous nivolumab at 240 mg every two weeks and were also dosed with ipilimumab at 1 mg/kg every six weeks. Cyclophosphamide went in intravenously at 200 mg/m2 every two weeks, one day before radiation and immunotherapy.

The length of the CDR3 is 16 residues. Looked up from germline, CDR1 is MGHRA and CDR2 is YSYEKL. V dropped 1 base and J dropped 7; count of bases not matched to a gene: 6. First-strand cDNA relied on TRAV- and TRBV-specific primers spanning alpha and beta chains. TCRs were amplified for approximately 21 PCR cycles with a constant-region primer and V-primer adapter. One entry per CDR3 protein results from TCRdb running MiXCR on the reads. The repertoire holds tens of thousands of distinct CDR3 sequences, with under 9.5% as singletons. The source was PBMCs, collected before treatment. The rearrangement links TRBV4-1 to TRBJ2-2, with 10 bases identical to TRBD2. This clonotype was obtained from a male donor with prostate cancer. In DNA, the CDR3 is TGCGCCAGCAGCCAAGCCCCTAGCGGGAGATTCGGGGAGCTGTTTTTT. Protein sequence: CASSQAPSGRFGELFF.